One and the same sample provided the 29 T cell receptor beta chains below, sequenced in a study of T cell responses to AZD1222 COVID-19 vaccine. The table came from immunoSEQ multiplex PCR; TCRdb's copy has only in-frame clones and leaves some out. Of 140,000 to 150,000 clones in the sample, 80% to 90% are singletons; the top ten hold 1.6%. The source was peripheral blood, collected on day 0 of AZD1222 vaccination. The receptors shown here come from an adult in good health.

J is TRBJ1-4 and V is TRBV3-1 (or the pseudogene TRBV3-2); tentatively, D is TRBD1 (5 bases). The V end lost 5 bases, the J end lost 7 bases, and 17 bases lay between the germline ends. Germline CDR1 LGHDT, CDR2 YNNKEL (reference sequence). CDR3 length: 15 amino acids. CDR3: CASSSQGAGLEKLFF. As DNA, the CDR3 is TGTGCCAGCAGCTCTCAAGGGGCGGGTCTTGAAAAACTGTTTTTT.

The chain uses TRBV6-2 or TRBV6-3 and TRBJ1-2, with D tentatively TRBD1 (5 bases). The CDR3 runs to 15 residues. V lost 6 bases and J lost 3, with 17 bases in between. Germline CDR1 reads MNHEY; CDR2 reads SVGEGT. This CDR3 is CASRPSSGVDYGYTF. The DNA for the CDR3 is TGTGCCAGCAGGCCTTCCTCGGGGGTGGACTATGGCTACACCTTC.

The chain uses TRBV5-4 and TRBJ1-6, with D possibly being TRBD1 (6 bases). The CDR3 extends over 17 amino acids. The V gene lost 3 bases and the J gene lost 5 bases, with 18 bases spanning the gap. From germline, CDR1 is SGHNT and CDR2 YYREEE (reference sequence). CDR3 nucleotide sequence: TGTGCCAGCAGCTCGACGAGAGGACAGCCTAATAATTCACCCCTCCACTTT. Translation: CASSSTRGQPNNSPLHF.

This chain joins TRBV7-8 and TRBJ1-2; 7 bases fit TRBD1. CDR3 length: 15 residues. Trimming removed 5 bases from V and 3 bases from J; junction bases left unmatched: 9. In germline, CDR1 is SGHVS, CDR2 FQNEAQ. CDR3 DNA: TGTGCCAGCAGCCCTCTTACAGGGGATCACTATGGCTACACCTTC. Its protein product is CASSPLTGDHYGYTF. The full variable domain, its missing parts supplied by reference TRBV7-8 and TRBJ1-2, is GAGVSQSPRYKVAKRGQDVALRCDPISGHVSLFWYQQALGQGPEFLTYFQNEAQLDKSGLPSDRFFAERPEGSVSTLKIQRTQQEDSAVYLCASSPLTGDHYGYTFGSGTRLTVV.

This clone occurred once. V and J are TRBV24-1 and TRBJ1-2, with D perhaps TRBD1 (6 bases). Germline V lookup: CDR1 KGHDR, CDR2 SFDVKD. This CDR3 has 12 residues. V dropped 4 bases and J dropped 6 bases, with 8 bases sitting between them. This chain's CDR3 is CATSDTGNGYTF. Here the CDR3 DNA reads TGTGCCACCAGTGACACAGGGAATGGCTACACCTTC.

V gene TRBV3-1 (or the pseudogene TRBV3-2) combines with J gene TRBJ1-5; D not resolved. Germline loops: CDR1 LGHDT, CDR2 YNNKEL (reference sequence). V dropped 3 bases and J dropped 6 bases, with 12 bases sitting between them. This CDR3 comprises 14 residues. CDR3 DNA sequence: TGTGCCAGCAGCCATAAAGGAGCGGGTCAGCCCCAGCATTTT. Its protein product is CASSHKGAGQPQHF.

The chain is built from TRBV10-3 and TRBJ2-7; D is unresolved. Trimming took 6 bases from V and 0 from J, leaving 18 bases between them. This CDR3 is built from 16 residues. Germline assignment: CDR1 ENHRY and CDR2 SYGVKD. The CDR3 DNA sequence: TGTGCCATCAGCAGCCAAGACTCCTCGCTCTCCTACGAGCAGTACTTC. Its translation: CAISSQDSSLSYEQYF.

The chain is built from TRBV5-1 and TRBJ1-4, with unresolved D. This CDR3 is built from 14 residues. Looked up from germline, CDR1 is SGHRS and CDR2 is YFSETQ. V lost 0 bases, J lost 8 bases, and 11 bases lay in between. CDR3 amino acids: CASSLGPGNEKLFF. The CDR3 nucleotides read TGCGCCAGCAGCTTGGGCCCCGGGAACGAAAAACTGTTTTTT.

The V call is TRBV5-1, the J call TRBJ1-5; no definite D call. From germline, CDR1 is SGHRS and CDR2 YFSETQ. V was pared by 3 bases and J by 7 bases, with 11 bases between. CDR3 length: 13 residues. The CDR3 bases are TGCGCCAGCAGCTCCGCGGTTGACCAGCCCCAGCATTTT. Protein sequence: CASSSAVDQPQHF.

V and J are TRBV7-9 and TRBJ2-3; 7 positions agree with TRBD2. CDR1 and CDR2 from the germline V gene are SEHNR and FQNEAQ (reference sequence). V shed 3 bases and J 6 bases; nucleotides not matched to a gene: 3. The CDR3 extends over 13 amino acids. CDR3 sequence (DNA): TGTGCCAGCAGCTTCTGGGGAGGGGATACGCAGTATTTT. Protein: CASSFWGGDTQYF.

This clone was counted a few times. This sequence joins TRBV9 and TRBJ2-2; weak D call: TRBD2 (6 bases). This CDR3 region has 15 residues. The germline CDR1 and CDR2 sequences are SGDLS and YYNGEE. Deletions cut 3 bases from V and 0 bases from J, with 9 bases between. CDR3 bases: TGTGCCAGCAGCGGGACTAATACGAACACCGGGGAGCTGTTTTTT. It encodes CASSGTNTNTGELFF.

The chain combines TRBV5-4 with TRBJ1-1, with a weak D call TRBD1 (5 bases). V dropped 2 bases and J dropped 11 bases, with 16 bases sitting between them. The germline gives CDR1 SGHNT, CDR2 YYREEE (reference sequence). This CDR3 is built from 13 residues. In DNA form, the CDR3 reads TGTGCCAGCAGCTTAACCCCGGGGCCTGCGGCTTTCTTT. Residues: CASSLTPGPAAFF.

This chain joins TRBV4-1 and TRBJ1-6, with TRBD1 as a possible D gene (6 bases). V lost 2 bases and J 1 base, leaving 27 bases between the germline ends. This CDR3 has 22 amino acids. The germline V gene has CDR1 MGHRA and CDR2 YSYEKL. CDR3 protein: CASSQLTPLTGPVRSYNSPLHF. The CDR3 DNA is TGCGCCAGCAGCCAACTAACGCCTCTTACAGGGCCGGTACGATCCTATAATTCACCCCTCCACTTT.

This chain uses TRBV7-3 with TRBJ2-2; 10 nucleotides agree with TRBD2. Losses at the gene ends were 0 bases for V and 0 bases for J; bases not matched to a gene: 1. Germline CDR1 reads SGHTA; CDR2 reads FQGTGA. The CDR3 is 17 amino acids. The CDR3 spells CASSLTSGRTNTGELFF. CDR3 DNA: TGTGCCAGCAGCTTAACTAGCGGGAGGACGAACACCGGGGAGCTGTTTTTT. Variable domain in full (rest from reference TRBV7-3 and TRBJ2-2): GAGVSQTPSNKVTEKGKYVELRCDPISGHTALYWYRQSLGQGPEFLIYFQGTGAADDSGLPNDRFFAVRPEGSVSTLKIQRTERGDSAVYLCASSLTSGRTNTGELFFGEGSRLTVL.

The J gene is TRBJ2-6, the V gene TRBV7-2; the D is unclear. V lost 1 base, J lost 3 bases, and 7 bases lay in between. CDR1 is SGHTA, CDR2 FQGNSA, per germline. The CDR3 sequence is 15 residues long. CDR3 loop: CASSLGGGGANVLTF. In DNA form, the CDR3 reads TGTGCCAGCAGCTTAGGGGGTGGTGGGGCCAACGTCCTGACTTTC.

V usage is TRBV25-1 and J usage is TRBJ2-7; D is unclear. This CDR3 contains 13 residues. Trimming cost V 3 bases and J 4 bases, with 10 bases left between them. Germline V gene data show CDR1 as MGHDK and CDR2 as SYGVNS. CDR3 residues: CASSEPPLYEQYF. Here the CDR3 DNA reads TGTGCCAGCAGTGAGCCCCCCTTATACGAGCAGTACTTC.

The genes are TRBV7-2 and TRBJ2-2; 12 nucleotides align to TRBD2. Trimming cost V 5 bases and J 7 bases; bases outside gene matches: 8. Looked up from germline, CDR1 is SGHTA and CDR2 is FQGNSA. The CDR3 covers 16 residues. The CDR3 reads CASSQTSGSGGGELFF. CDR3 coding DNA: TGTGCCAGCAGCCAGACTAGCGGGAGCGGGGGCGGGGAGCTGTTTTTT.

DNA of the CDR3: TGTGTCAGAACCCACATCCGTTGGGCCAATTCCTCTGGAAACACCATATATTTT. Protein: CVRTHIRWANSSGNTIYF. The V gene is TRBV7-5, the J gene TRBJ1-3; TRBD1 is the table's D call and was not checked against the DNA. TRBV7-5 is recorded as a pseudogene. The CDR3 runs 18 residues.

Notes on this clone: The limits of the CDR3 on the DNA are not certain, so only TCRdb's listed CDR3 is given. The rearrangement links TRBV11-3 to TRBJ2-1; TRBD2, the table's D call, lacks a check against the DNA. The CDR3 extends over 12 residues, inclusive of both ends. Germline V gene sequence: CDR1 SGHNT, CDR2 YENEEA. The chain's CDR3 is CASSFRFGEQFF.

This rearrangement joins TRBV12-3 or TRBV12-4 to TRBJ1-5; D unresolved. The CDR3 has 12 residues. V lost 3 bases, J lost 4 bases, and 4 bases lay in between. CDR3: CASSLNNQPQHF. The CDR3 nucleotides read TGTGCCAGCAGTTTGAATAATCAGCCCCAGCATTTT.

The chain combines TRBV5-1 with TRBJ1-4, with no clear D. V lost 7 bases and J lost 7, with 17 bases in between. The CDR3 runs to 14 residues. The germline gives CDR1 SGHRS, CDR2 YFSETQ. CDR3 sequence reads: CASSGNEWGEKLFF. In nucleotides, the CDR3 is TGCGCCAGCTCGGGGAACGAATGGGGTGAAAAACTGTTTTTT.

The chain is built from TRBV9 and TRBJ1-2, with 8 positions matching TRBD1. CDR3 length: 14 amino acids. CDR1 is SGDLS and CDR2 is YYNGEE in the germline V gene. Trimming at V came to 0 bases and at J to 4 bases, leaving 2 bases not matched to a gene. This chain's CDR3 is CASSVAGTGYGYTF. The CDR3 region has the DNA TGTGCCAGCAGCGTAGCAGGGACAGGCTATGGCTACACCTTC.

The CDR3 loop reads CASSFGSIGTRGNYGYTF. The CDR3 DNA reads as TGTGCCAGCAGCTTTGGGTCAATTGGGACTCGGGGTAACTATGGCTACACCTTC. The rearrangement links TRBV7-9 to TRBJ1-2; a possible D gene is TRBD1 (5 bases). This CDR3 is built from 18 residues. CDR1 and CDR2 (germline): SEHNR, FQNEAQ (reference sequence). V dropped 3 bases and J dropped 1 base, with 21 bases sitting between them.

This clone showed up just once. This chain links TRBV19 with TRBJ1-1; no clear D gene. The germline V gene has CDR1 LNHDA and CDR2 SQIVND (reference sequence). This CDR3 contains 13 residues. V lost 3 bases, J lost 3 bases, and 8 bases lay in between. CDR3 residues: CASSIKGYTEAFF. The CDR3 coding sequence is TGTGCCAGTAGTATTAAGGGTTACACTGAAGCTTTCTTT.

The chain links TRBV14 to TRBJ2-1; no definite D call. This CDR3 has 15 amino acids. CDR1 is SGHDN and CDR2 is FVKESK in the germline V gene. Trimming stripped 4 bases from V and 0 bases from J, with 10 bases between. The CDR3 sequence: CASSLPGSSYNEQFF. The CDR3, as DNA: TGTGCCAGCAGCCTTCCGGGTAGCTCCTACAATGAGCAGTTCTTC.

The V gene is TRBV19, the J gene TRBJ1-2; no clear D gene. The CDR3 is 14 residues long. Between the trimmed V and J ends, which lost 5 bases and 5 bases, there was a span of 15 bases. Germline CDR1 is LNHDA and CDR2 is SQIVND (reference sequence). The CDR3 sequence: CASSSKSGVYGYTF. The CDR3 nucleotides read TGTGCCAGTAGTTCGAAGTCGGGCGTGTATGGCTACACCTTC.

The chain uses TRBV5-5 and TRBJ2-7; D remains unclear. From germline, CDR1 is SGHKS and CDR2 YYEKEE (reference sequence). This CDR3 has 16 residues. V shed 3 bases and J shed 0 bases, with 16 bases lying between them. CDR3 residues: CASSWDDEDFSYEQYF. The CDR3 DNA reads TGTGCCAGCAGCTGGGATGATGAAGACTTCTCCTACGAGCAGTACTTC.

This clone was detected a few times. This chain uses TRBV30 with TRBJ2-7, with D perhaps TRBD1 or TRBD2 (6 bases each). Germline V gene data show CDR1 as GTSNPN and CDR2 as SVGIG (reference sequence). The CDR3 covers 12 residues. Between the trimmed V and J ends, which lost 2 bases and 6 bases, there was a span of 11 bases. The CDR3 DNA sequence: TGTGCCTGGAGTCCCGGGGGCGTCGAGCAGTACTTC. Its translation is CAWSPGGVEQYF.

The V and J genes are TRBV29-1 and TRBJ2-3, with 7 bases lining up with TRBD2. Per germline, CDR1 SQVTM and CDR2 ANQGSEA. The CDR3 length is 15 residues. After removal of 0 bases from V and 1 base from J, the junction contained 4 bases not matched to a gene. The CDR3 sequence is CSVEERAGRTDTQYF. The DNA for the CDR3 is TGCAGCGTTGAAGAACGAGCGGGGCGCACAGATACGCAGTATTTT.